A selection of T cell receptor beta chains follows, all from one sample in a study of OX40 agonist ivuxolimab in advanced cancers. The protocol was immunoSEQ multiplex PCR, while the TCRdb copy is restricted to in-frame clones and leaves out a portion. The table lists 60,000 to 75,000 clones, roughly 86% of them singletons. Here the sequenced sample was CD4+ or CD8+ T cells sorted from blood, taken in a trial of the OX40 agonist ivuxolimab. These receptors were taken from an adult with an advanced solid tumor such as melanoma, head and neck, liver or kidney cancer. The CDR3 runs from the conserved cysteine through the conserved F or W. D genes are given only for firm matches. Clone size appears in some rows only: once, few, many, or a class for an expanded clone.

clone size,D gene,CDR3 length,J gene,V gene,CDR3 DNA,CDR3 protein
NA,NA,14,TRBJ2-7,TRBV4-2,TGTGCCAGCAGCCAAGATCTGGCAGCCTACGAGCAGTACTTC,CASSQDLAAYEQYF
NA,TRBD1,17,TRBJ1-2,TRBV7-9,TGTGCCAGCAGCTTAGCAAAGGACAGGGTTTATAACTATGGCTACACCTTC,CASSLAKDRVYNYGYTF
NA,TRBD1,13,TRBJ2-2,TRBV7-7,TGTGCTAGCAGCGCGACAGGGACCGGGGAGCTGTTTTTT,CASSATGTGELFF
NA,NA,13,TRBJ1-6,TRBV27,TGTGCCAGCAGTTCCAGGTTCGAATCACCCCTCCACTTT,CASSSRFESPLHF
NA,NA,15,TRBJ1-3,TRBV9,TGTGCCAGCAGCGTAGGGGGGACGGCTGTTGGGACCATATATTTT,CASSVGGTAVGTIYF
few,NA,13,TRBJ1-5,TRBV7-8,TGTGCCAGCAGCTTAGAGGTCAATCAGCCCCAGCATTTT,CASSLEVNQPQHF
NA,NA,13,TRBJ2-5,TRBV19,TGTGCCAGTAGTATTTCCGGGGCAGAGACCCAGTACTTC,CASSISGAETQYF
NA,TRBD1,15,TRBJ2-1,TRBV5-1,TGCGCCAGCAGCTTGGGCCATACAGGGGGCGGTGAGCAGTTCTTC,CASSLGHTGGGEQFF
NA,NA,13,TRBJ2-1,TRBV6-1,TGTGCCAGCAAGCCGAGGTCGGTGGATGAGCAGTTCTTC,CASKPRSVDEQFF
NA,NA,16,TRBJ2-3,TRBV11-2,TGTGCCAGCAGCCCCGGTGGTTGGGGAACCACAGATACGCAGTATTTT,CASSPGGWGTTDTQYF
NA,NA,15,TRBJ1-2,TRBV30,TGTGCCTGGAAGCTGAGGCGGACGAGTAACTATGGCTACACCTTC,CAWKLRRTSNYGYTF
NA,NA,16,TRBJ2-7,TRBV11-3,TGTGCCAGCAGCCCCATAGGAGGGGGAGTCTCCTACGAGCAGTACTTC,CASSPIGGGVSYEQYF
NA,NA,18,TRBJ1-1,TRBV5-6,TGTGCCAGCAGCCCGTCCAGGGCTATGTGGAAAATGAACACTGAAGCTTTCTTT,CASSPSRAMWKMNTEAFF
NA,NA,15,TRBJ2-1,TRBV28,TGTGCCAGCAAGGTGGGGTCGGGAGCCTACAATGAGCAGTTCTTC,CASKVGSGAYNEQFF
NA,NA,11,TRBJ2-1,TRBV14,TGTGCCAGCAGCCAATACAATGAGCAGTTCTTC,CASSQYNEQFF
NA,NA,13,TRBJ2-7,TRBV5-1,TGCGCCAGCAGCGGGTATTTAACCTACGAGCAGTACTTC,CASSGYLTYEQYF
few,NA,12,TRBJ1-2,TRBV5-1,TGCGCCAGCAGCCCGTTAGACTATGGCTACACCTTC,CASSPLDYGYTF